Following are 23 T cell receptor beta chains from one sample sequenced in a study of beta chain features in type 1 diabetes. As every portion of the isolated RNA was reverse transcribed, the sequencing read expressed TCRB transcripts. Assay used: immunoSEQ multiplex PCR; TCRdb lists only in-frame clones, some missing. Here the sample spans roughly 610,000 clones, around a sixth being singletons. The sample comprised naive CD4+ T cells from blood. All receptors come from a man younger than 30 in good health.

A few counts support this clone. The V and J genes are TRBV28 and TRBJ2-5; tentatively, D is TRBD1 (6 bases). The CDR3 extends over 13 amino acids. The germline gives CDR1 MDHEN, CDR2 SYDVKM. V lost 6 bases and J 3 bases, leaving 11 bases between the germline ends. The CDR3 DNA is TGTGCCAGCAGAAAAGGACAGAAAGAGACCCAGTACTTC. Translation: CASRKGQKETQYF.

The table lists this clone with a few counts. The chain uses TRBV9 and TRBJ2-3, with 8 nucleotides matching TRBD2. Trimming took 3 bases from V and 11 from J; bases not matched to a gene: 11. Germline assignment: CDR1 SGDLS and CDR2 YYNGEE. CDR3 length: 14 amino acids. The CDR3 DNA reads as TGTGCCAGCAGCGGGCCGGGACTAGGTTTCGAGCAGTATTTT. This gives the protein CASSGPGLGFEQYF.

This clone was observed a handful of times. The rearrangement links TRBV7-2 to TRBJ2-1; TRBD2 agrees at 10 bases. Germline CDR1 SGHTA, CDR2 FQGNSA. CDR3 length: 17 amino acids. Losses at the gene ends were 5 bases for V and 9 bases for J; bases not matched to a gene: 16. The CDR3 nucleotides are TGTGCCAGCAGCCGACTAGCGGGCCCCATGCAGGGTGGTGAGCAGTTCTTC. Translating gives CASSRLAGPMQGGEQFF.

Many counts were recorded for this clone. The chain links TRBV23-1 to TRBJ1-5; D remains unclear. TRBV23-1 is an ORF; its function is uncertain. The CDR3 runs 14 residues. V was shortened by 1 base and J by 0 bases, with 4 bases between the two germline ends. Here the CDR3 reads CASSQYYSNQPQHF. The CDR3 nucleotides read TGCGCCAGCAGTCAATACTATAGCAATCAGCCCCAGCATTTT.

The genes are TRBV28 and TRBJ2-2, with 7 positions matching TRBD1. The CDR3 sequence is 14 residues long. Trimming took 6 bases from V and 5 from J; bases not matched to a gene: 6. From germline, CDR1 is MDHEN and CDR2 SYDVKM. As DNA, the CDR3 is TGTGCCAGCAGAACGACAGGGATTACCGGGGAGCTGTTTTTT. This translates into CASRTTGITGELFF.

This clone was counted a few times. The DNA for the CDR3 is TGTGCCAGCAGCTCTTCGGGACAGGGTCGGTACGAGCAGTACTTC. This codes for CASSSSGQGRYEQYF. The J gene is TRBJ2-7, the V gene TRBV7-2; 9 bases align to TRBD1. This CDR3 spans 15 amino acids. V lost 4 bases, J lost 4 bases, and 8 bases stayed unmatched. Germline V gene data show CDR1 as SGHTA and CDR2 as FQGNSA. The entire variable domain, with the rest obtained from reference TRBV7-2 and TRBJ2-7, is as follows: GAGVSQSPSNKVTEKGKDVELRCDPISGHTALYWYRQSLGQGLEFLIYFQGNSAPDKSGLPSDRFSAERTGGSVSTLTIQRTQQEDSAVYLCASSSSGQGRYEQYFGPGTRLTVT.

This rearrangement joins TRBV15 to TRBJ1-2; D unresolved. This CDR3 is 15 amino acids long. V dropped 1 base and J dropped 2 bases, with 11 bases sitting between them. CDR1 is LNHNV, CDR2 YYDKDF, per germline (reference sequence). The CDR3 spells CATSRASEHNYGYTF. In DNA, the CDR3 is TGTGCCACCAGCAGAGCTTCTGAGCACAACTATGGCTACACCTTC.

The rearrangement links TRBV18 to TRBJ2-3; 11 nucleotides match TRBD1. This CDR3 region has 15 residues. The germline CDR1 and CDR2 sequences are KGHSH and LQKENI. Trimming took 4 bases from V and 2 from J; bases not matched to a gene: 2. The CDR3: CASSRTGGYTDTQYF. CDR3 nucleotide sequence: TGTGCCAGCTCACGGACAGGGGGCTACACAGATACGCAGTATTTT.

V is TRBV6-1 and J is TRBJ1-2; maybe TRBD1 (6 bases). Germline V lookup: CDR1 MNHNS, CDR2 SASEGT. The V gene lost 4 bases and the J gene lost 8 bases, with 14 bases spanning the gap. The CDR3 has 13 amino acids. CDR3 amino acids: CASSGGAIGGYTF. The CDR3 region has the DNA TGTGCCAGCAGTGGGGGGGCGATCGGAGGCTACACCTTC.

The gene calls are TRBV15 and TRBJ2-5; 13 nucleotides match TRBD2. The CDR3 contains 16 residues. Germline-derived CDR1 and CDR2 are LNHNV and YYDKDF (reference sequence). Trimming took 3 bases from V and 5 from J; bases not matched to a gene: 6. This CDR3 is CATSSTSGGAVETQYF. The CDR3 DNA reads TGTGCCACCAGCAGCACTAGCGGGGGGGCCGTCGAGACCCAGTACTTC.

The V gene is TRBV7-9, the J gene TRBJ2-5; D possibly uses TRBD1 or TRBD2 (5 bases each). The germline V and J ends were trimmed by 7 bases and 2 bases, with 14 bases remaining between them. CDR3 size: 14 residues. Looked up from germline, CDR1 is SEHNR and CDR2 is FQNEAQ (reference sequence). The CDR3 sequence is CASIIGTVQETQYF. Written as DNA, the CDR3 is TGTGCCAGCATTATTGGGACGGTACAAGAGACCCAGTACTTC.

This clone was recorded a few times. The V gene is TRBV5-1, the J gene TRBJ1-1, with no clear D. The V end was cut by 2 bases, the J end by 1 base, with 9 bases between. Germline CDR1 is SGHRS and CDR2 is YFSETQ. The CDR3 consists of 14 residues. CDR3 region: CASSFGVTNTEAFF. CDR3 coding DNA: TGCGCCAGCAGCTTCGGTGTTACGAACACTGAAGCTTTCTTT.

As for this clone: The same CDR3 arises from other DNA sequences in this sample as well. The chain uses TRBV5-1 and TRBJ2-7; the match to TRBD1 covers 9 bases. From germline, CDR1 is SGHRS and CDR2 YFSETQ. V was clipped by 0 bases and J by 0 bases; unmatched bases: 4. The length of the CDR3 is 16 residues. The DNA for the CDR3 is TGCGCCAGCAGCTTGGCGGGACAGGGAATCTCCTACGAGCAGTACTTC. Protein sequence: CASSLAGQGISYEQYF.

This clone was found a few times. The rearrangement joins TRBV5-1 to TRBJ2-7, with TRBD2 identical over 15 bases. Germline V CDR1 and CDR2: SGHRS, YFSETQ. With 4 bases clipped from V and 5 bases from J, the junction kept 7 bases outside the gene matches. There are 16 residues in the CDR3. CDR3: CASSTRTSGRANEQYF. The CDR3 DNA is TGCGCCAGCAGCACCCGGACTAGCGGGAGGGCCAACGAGCAGTACTTC.

J is TRBJ2-1 and V is TRBV27, with TRBD2 matching 11 bases. The V segment lost 3 bases and the J segment 2 bases; nucleotides outside the gene matches: 9. CDR1 and CDR2 (germline): MNHEY, SMNVEV (reference sequence). The CDR3 contains 18 residues. CDR3 sequence: CASSFRTSGSRTYNEQFF. DNA of the CDR3: TGTGCCAGCAGTTTTCGGACTAGCGGGTCCAGGACCTACAATGAGCAGTTCTTC.

This clone has just a few counts. The V gene is TRBV30, the J gene TRBJ1-5; the D gene is possibly TRBD1 (5 bases). Germline V lookup: CDR1 GTSNPN, CDR2 SVGIG (reference sequence). The CDR3 is made up of 13 amino acids. Trimming took off 4 bases at V and 6 bases at J, with 13 bases between the two ends. The CDR3 DNA reads TGTGCCTGGACAAGACAGCATGGTCAGCCCCAGCATTTT. Translated: CAWTRQHGQPQHF.

V usage is TRBV4-1 and J usage is TRBJ1-5; maybe TRBD1 (6 bases). Germline CDR1 is MGHRA and CDR2 is YSYEKL. Trimming cost V 3 bases and J 4 bases, with 10 bases left between them. CDR3 size: 14 residues. CDR3 sequence reads: CASSHPGQNQPQHF. The CDR3 DNA reads as TGCGCCAGCAGCCACCCCGGACAGAATCAGCCCCAGCATTTT.

The J gene is TRBJ2-7, the V gene TRBV6-5; D possibly matches TRBD1 or TRBD2 (5 bases each). Germline values: CDR1 MNHEY, CDR2 SVGAGI. This CDR3 has 13 residues. Between the trimmed V and J ends, which lost 5 bases and 2 bases, there was a span of 10 bases. The CDR3 spells CASSGTVTYEQYF. The CDR3 DNA reads as TGTGCCAGCAGTGGGACGGTGACCTACGAGCAGTACTTC.

This chain connects TRBV29-1 to TRBJ2-4; D ambiguous. Germline values: CDR1 SQVTM, CDR2 ANQGSEA. Trimming left V 7 bases short and J 0 bases short, with 13 bases between. The CDR3 consists of 14 residues. This chain's CDR3 is CSAVQRLAKNIQYF. As DNA, the CDR3 is TGCAGCGCGGTGCAGAGGCTAGCCAAAAACATTCAGTACTTC.

As DNA, the CDR3 is TGTGCCAGTACCATAGGTAGTCCGGGTAGCGATGAGCAGTTCTTC. Its translation is CASTIGSPGSDEQFF. This chain joins TRBV19 and TRBJ2-1; weak D call: TRBD2 (5 bases). V lost 7 bases and J 8 bases, leaving 21 bases between the germline ends. The CDR3 consists of 15 residues. Germline V lookup: CDR1 LNHDA, CDR2 SQIVND (reference sequence).

A word on this clone: The same CDR3 is also encoded by other DNA sequences in this sample. This chain links TRBV28 with TRBJ2-7; D is uncertain. V dropped 1 base and J dropped 0 bases, with 4 bases sitting between them. The CDR3 runs to 13 residues. Germline CDR1 is MDHEN and CDR2 is SYDVKM. Written as DNA, the CDR3 is TGTGCCAGCAGTTTATTGGGCTCCTACGAGCAGTACTTC. As protein: CASSLLGSYEQYF.

This clone was seen only once. The V gene is TRBV19, the J gene TRBJ2-1, with a possible D match to TRBD2 (6 bases). The V and J ends lost 0 bases and 6 bases respectively, with 12 bases between them. Germline CDR1 reads LNHDA; CDR2 reads SQIVND (reference sequence). The CDR3 covers 15 residues. The chain's CDR3 is CASSIESGVGNEQFF. In DNA form, the CDR3 reads TGTGCCAGTAGTATAGAATCGGGAGTGGGCAATGAGCAGTTCTTC.

This clone was observed a handful of times. The CDR3 DNA sequence: TGCGCCAGCAGCTTGGATTGGGGGGTCCAGAACACTGAAGCTTTCTTT. Translation: CASSLDWGVQNTEAFF. The V and J genes are TRBV5-1 and TRBJ1-1, with a tentative D call TRBD1 (5 bases). Germline V gene sequence: CDR1 SGHRS, CDR2 YFSETQ. V was pared by 0 bases and J by 1 base, with 13 bases between. CDR3 length equals 16 residues.